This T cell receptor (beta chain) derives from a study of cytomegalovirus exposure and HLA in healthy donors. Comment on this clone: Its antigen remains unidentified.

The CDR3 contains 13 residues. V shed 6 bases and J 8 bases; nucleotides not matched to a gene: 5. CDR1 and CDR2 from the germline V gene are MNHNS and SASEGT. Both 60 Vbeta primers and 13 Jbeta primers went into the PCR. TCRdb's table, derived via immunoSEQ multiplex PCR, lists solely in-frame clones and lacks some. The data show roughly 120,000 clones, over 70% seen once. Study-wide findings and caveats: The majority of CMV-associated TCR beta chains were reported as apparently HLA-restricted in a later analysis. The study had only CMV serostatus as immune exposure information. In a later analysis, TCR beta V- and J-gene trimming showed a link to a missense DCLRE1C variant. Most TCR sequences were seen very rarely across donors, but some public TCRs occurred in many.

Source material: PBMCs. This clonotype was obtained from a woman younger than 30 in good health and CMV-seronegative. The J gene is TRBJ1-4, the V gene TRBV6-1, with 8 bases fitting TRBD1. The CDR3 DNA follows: TGTGCCAGCAGGGTCAGGGGGCAAGAAAAACTGTTTTTT. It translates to CASRVRGQEKLFF.